Reported below is one T cell receptor beta chain. This specimen belongs to a study of T-cell memory formation after mild COVID-19. One entry per CDR3 protein, called by TCRdb with MiXCR from the 5' RACE reads. Among around 340,000 distinct CDR3 sequences, about 15% were seen once, and the ten largest hold 20% to 25%. CDR1 is MNHEY and CDR2 is SVGAGI in the germline V gene. V was cut by 2 bases and J by 5 bases, with 14 bases left in between. The CDR3 consists of 15 residues. The sequencing input was PBMCs or a T cell subset sorted from them (not recorded which). This receptor was taken from a man aged 18 to 29 who had mild COVID-19 (a few samples of this study predate the infection). Cell type and time point are not known. The chain joins TRBV6-5 to TRBJ2-3; TRBD2 might be the D (6 bases). DNA for the CDR3: TGTGCCAGCAGTTACGGGGCGGGGTCTGAAGATACGCAGTATTTT. Its translation: CASSYGAGSEDTQYF.